The 30 T cell receptor beta chains presented below share a single source sample, sequenced in a study of T cells after yellow fever vaccination. MiXCR, applied by TCRdb to the 5' RACE reads, yields one record per CDR3 protein. In the table there are 620,000 or so distinct CDR3 sequences, about a sixth of which are singletons. Sequences were derived from PBMCs, sampled less than 6 days after the first yellow fever vaccination. All receptors derive from a man aged 18 to 29 who received the YFV17D yellow fever vaccine.

This chain links TRBV12-3 or TRBV12-4 with TRBJ1-1; D unresolved. The CDR3 consists of 16 residues. Trimming took 1 base from V and 0 from J, leaving 12 bases between them. Here the CDR3 reads CASSLGQYTMNTEAFF. DNA of the CDR3: TGTGCCAGCAGTTTAGGGCAATACACGATGAACACTGAAGCTTTCTTT.

This clonotype was seen only a few times. This sequence joins TRBV25-1 and TRBJ1-5; TRBD1 is a possible D gene (5 bases). This CDR3 has 16 amino acids. The germline V gene has CDR1 MGHDK and CDR2 SYGVNS. V lost 3 bases and J lost 6, with 18 bases in between. CDR3 region: CASSDGAGGFGQPQHF. The DNA for the CDR3 is TGTGCCAGCAGTGACGGGGCAGGAGGGTTCGGTCAGCCCCAGCATTTT. Looking up the rest from reference TRBV25-1 and TRBJ1-5 gives the full variable domain: EADIYQTPRYLVIGTGKKITLECSQTMGHDKMYWYQQDPGMELHLIHYSYGVNSTEKGDLSSESTVSRIRTEHFPLTLESARPSHTSQYLCASSDGAGGFGQPQHFGDGTRLSIL.

In this sample, this clonotype turned up a few times. This CDR3 is CASSLGDIGNTIYF. DNA for the CDR3: TGCGCCAGCAGCTTGGGGGACATCGGAAACACCATATATTTT. V gene TRBV5-1 combines with J gene TRBJ1-3, with a possible D match to TRBD1 (6 bases). V lost 0 bases and J lost 4, with 8 bases in between. CDR1 SGHRS and CDR2 YFSETQ come from the germline V gene. CDR3 size: 14 residues.

The chain combines TRBV9 with TRBJ2-2; possibly TRBD2 for D (6 bases). The CDR3 runs to 16 residues. Germline V gives CDR1 SGDLS, CDR2 YYNGEE. With 2 bases removed from V and 2 bases from J, the gap between germline ends came to 13 bases. For the CDR3, the DNA is TGTGCCAGCAGCGTGAGAGGAGGGGTAAACACCGGGGAGCTGTTTTTT. Protein product: CASSVRGGVNTGELFF.

The rearrangement joins TRBV5-5 to TRBJ2-1; no clear D gene. Looked up from germline, CDR1 is SGHKS and CDR2 is YYEKEE (reference sequence). Deletions cut 2 bases from V and 0 bases from J, with 9 bases between. The CDR3 is 15 amino acids. The CDR3 nucleotides are TGTGCCAGCAGCTTTTCGACCGCCTCCTACAATGAGCAGTTCTTC. Its protein product is CASSFSTASYNEQFF.

This clonotype occurred a few times. The CDR3: CASSASPHRGNEQFF. The CDR3 region has the DNA TGTGCCAGCAGCGCAAGCCCTCACAGGGGGAATGAGCAGTTCTTC. V usage is TRBV7-2 and J usage is TRBJ2-1; 8 bases map to TRBD1. The CDR3 consists of 15 residues. The junction had 10 bases not matched to a gene; V was cut back by 5 bases and J by 7 bases. The germline CDR1 and CDR2 sequences are SGHTA and FQGNSA.

In this sample, this clonotype turned up a few times. The genes are TRBV4-3 and TRBJ2-7; 7 nucleotides match TRBD1. After removal of 4 bases from V and 4 bases from J, the junction contained 13 bases not matched to a gene. This CDR3 region has 16 residues. Germline V gene lookup returns CDR1 LGHNA and CDR2 YSLEER. The CDR3: CASSPSGPDRAYEQYF. The CDR3 DNA reads TGCGCCAGCAGCCCCTCCGGACCTGACAGGGCTTACGAGCAGTACTTC.

The rearrangement links TRBV29-1 to TRBJ1-6; D gene uncertain. V lost 1 base and J 6 bases, leaving 7 bases between the germline ends. This CDR3 has 13 residues. Germline-derived CDR1 and CDR2 are SQVTM and ANQGSEA. CDR3 nucleotide sequence: TGCAGCGTTGAAGTCGACCGTAATTCACCCCTCCACTTT. Translating gives CSVEVDRNSPLHF.

In this sample, this clonotype turned up a few times. The rearrangement links TRBV5-1 to TRBJ2-1, with D possibly matching TRBD2 (6 bases). From germline, CDR1 is SGHRS and CDR2 YFSETQ. Trimming took 4 bases from V and 7 from J, leaving 15 bases between them. The CDR3 runs to 14 residues. CDR3 sequence (DNA): TGCGCCAGCAGCAGCAGGCGTGGGGGGAATGAGCAGTTCTTC. It encodes CASSSRRGGNEQFF.

This clonotype has only a few counts. The chain recombines TRBV6-2 or TRBV6-3 with TRBJ1-5; D not resolved. This CDR3 comprises 12 residues. Germline V lookup: CDR1 MNHEY, CDR2 SVGEGT. V lost 9 bases and J lost 3, with 9 bases in between. CDR3 DNA sequence: TGTGCCAGTACCTTCTACAATCAGCCCCAGCATTTT. Amino acids: CASTFYNQPQHF.

This clonotype was recorded at least ten times. The genes are TRBV7-2 and TRBJ1-5, with TRBD1 matching over 12 bases. CDR3 size: 15 residues. V was pared by 7 bases and J by 7 bases, with 8 bases of the junction left unmatched. CDR1 SGHTA and CDR2 FQGNSA come from the germline V gene. The chain's CDR3 is CASTQGQGAGQPQHF. The CDR3, as DNA: TGTGCCAGCACCCAGGGACAGGGGGCAGGGCAGCCCCAGCATTTT.

In its sample, this clonotype was seen a few times. This chain joins TRBV7-9 and TRBJ2-3; TRBD1 agrees at 9 bases. This CDR3 has 17 amino acids. CDR1 is SEHNR and CDR2 is FQNEAQ in the germline V gene (reference sequence). J gave up 1 base and V 2 bases, and 7 bases lay outside the gene matches. CDR3 coding DNA: TGTGCCAGCAGCTTACACGTAGGGGACAGGGGCACAGATACGCAGTATTTT. It specifies CASSLHVGDRGTDTQYF.

V is TRBV5-6 and J is TRBJ2-7; 9 nucleotides align to TRBD1. The V segment lost 2 bases and the J segment 5 bases; nucleotides outside the gene matches: 8. CDR3 size: 15 residues. Germline V gene sequence: CDR1 SGHDT, CDR2 YYEEEE. The CDR3 protein is CASSFDRTGVNEQYF. In DNA form, the CDR3 reads TGTGCCAGCAGCTTCGACCGGACAGGGGTGAACGAGCAGTACTTC.

The V gene is TRBV7-2, the J gene TRBJ2-1; TRBD2 agrees at 9 bases. V shed 3 bases and J 0 bases; nucleotides not matched to a gene: 3. The CDR3 runs to 16 residues. From germline, CDR1 is SGHTA and CDR2 FQGNSA. DNA of the CDR3: TGTGCCAGCAGCTTCGTAGCGGGGGACTCCTACAATGAGCAGTTCTTC. It codes for CASSFVAGDSYNEQFF. The full variable domain, its missing parts supplied by reference TRBV7-2 and TRBJ2-1, is GAGVSQSPSNKVTEKGKDVELRCDPISGHTALYWYRQSLGQGLEFLIYFQGNSAPDKSGLPSDRFSAERTGGSVSTLTIQRTQQEDSAVYLCASSFVAGDSYNEQFFGPGTRLTVL.

This clonotype occurred a few times. V and J are TRBV20-1 and TRBJ2-7; tentative D call: TRBD2 (5 bases). Germline-derived CDR1 and CDR2 are DFQATT and SNEGSKA (reference sequence). This CDR3 comprises 14 residues. Deletions cut 2 bases from V and 0 bases from J, with 11 bases between. CDR3 sequence reads: CSARPKTISYEQYF. In nucleotides, the CDR3 is TGCAGTGCTAGACCGAAGACTATCTCCTACGAGCAGTACTTC.

This clonotype was observed a few times. The J gene is TRBJ2-1, the V gene TRBV29-1; D call uncertain. The germline gives CDR1 SQVTM, CDR2 ANQGSEA. Trimming removed 4 bases from V and 4 bases from J, with 14 bases in between. The CDR3 runs 14 residues. The CDR3 coding sequence is TGCAGCGTTGTCCAGTTTCTTCTATACAATGAGCAGTTCTTC. Protein product: CSVVQFLLYNEQFF.

This clonotype appeared a few times. V gene TRBV12-3 or TRBV12-4 combines with J gene TRBJ1-3, with D uncertain. The V gene lost 1 base and the J gene lost 1 base, with 8 bases spanning the gap. This CDR3 region has 15 residues. Written as DNA, the CDR3 is TGTGCCAGCAGTTTAGTTCCCGGGTCTGGAAACACCATATATTTT. As protein: CASSLVPGSGNTIYF.

This clonotype came up many times. The gene calls are TRBV20-1 and TRBJ2-5; TRBD2 aligns across 12 bases. The CDR3 runs to 16 residues. Germline trimming cut 4 bases from V and 2 bases from J; bases unmatched to any gene: 8. In germline, CDR1 is DFQATT, CDR2 SNEGSKA (reference sequence). For the CDR3, the DNA is TGCAGTGCTAACGGACTAGCGGGGACCCCACAAGAGACCCAGTACTTC. Protein product: CSANGLAGTPQETQYF.

This clonotype was seen more than once but under ten times. The chain is built from TRBV5-1 and TRBJ2-6; 7 bases fit TRBD2. The junction had 7 bases not matched to a gene; V was cut back by 5 bases and J by 2 bases. Looked up from germline, CDR1 is SGHRS and CDR2 is YFSETQ. The CDR3 covers 16 residues. The chain's CDR3 is CASRLSGGAGANVLTF. CDR3 nucleotide sequence: TGCGCCAGCAGGCTGTCGGGGGGAGCTGGGGCCAACGTCCTGACTTTC.

This clonotype was seen a few times. The gene calls are TRBV4-3 and TRBJ1-1, with a weak D call TRBD1 (6 bases). The V end was cut by 1 base, the J end by 2 bases, with 17 bases between. The CDR3 length is 17 residues. The V gene's germline CDR1 is LGHNA and CDR2 YSLEER. The DNA for the CDR3 is TGCGCCAGCAGCCAAGCCAAATGGACGGACAGTAACACTGAAGCTTTCTTT. Protein product: CASSQAKWTDSNTEAFF.

This clonotype was counted only a few times. The gene calls are TRBV20-1 and TRBJ2-5; possibly TRBD1 for D (6 bases). There are 14 residues in the CDR3. Trimming took off 5 bases at V and 2 bases at J, with 15 bases between the two ends. CDR1 DFQATT and CDR2 SNEGSKA come from the germline V gene (reference sequence). The CDR3 region is CSAHRLTGQETQYF. The CDR3, as DNA: TGCAGTGCTCATAGGTTAACAGGGCAAGAGACCCAGTACTTC.

At least ten counts were recorded for this clonotype. This rearrangement joins TRBV28 to TRBJ2-3, with 7 bases matching TRBD2. The ends lost 4 bases at V and 0 bases at J; junction bases unmatched: 7. Germline lookup yields CDR1 MDHEN and CDR2 SYDVKM. The CDR3 totals 16 residues. CDR3 amino acids: CASSSPGGLSTDTQYF. CDR3 DNA: TGTGCCAGCAGTTCACCGGGGGGTCTTAGCACAGATACGCAGTATTTT.

This clonotype was seen more than once but under ten times. This chain uses TRBV7-3 with TRBJ2-3; 9 nucleotides line up with TRBD2. After removal of 1 base from V and 8 bases from J, the junction contained 7 bases not matched to a gene. CDR1 SGHTA and CDR2 FQGTGA come from the germline V gene. This CDR3 spans 15 amino acids. The CDR3 spells CASSLMAGGRGTQYF. The CDR3 coding sequence is TGTGCCAGCAGCTTAATGGCGGGGGGGCGCGGTACGCAGTATTTT.

This clonotype was seen ten or more times. The genes are TRBV18 and TRBJ1-1, with D unclear. The CDR3 runs 12 residues. From germline, CDR1 is KGHSH and CDR2 LQKENI. Deletions cut 1 base from V and 7 bases from J, with 7 bases between. In DNA, the CDR3 is TGTGCCAGCTCACCACGGAGAGATGAAGCTTTCTTT. Protein sequence: CASSPRRDEAFF.

This clonotype was counted a few times. The chain uses TRBV3-1 and TRBJ2-5; D could derive from TRBD1 or TRBD2 (5 bases each). The CDR3 is made up of 16 amino acids. Trimming cost V 4 bases and J 5 bases, with 20 bases left between them. Germline CDR1 is LGHDT and CDR2 is YNNKEL (reference sequence). CDR3 amino acids: CASSRGWGAREETQYF. The CDR3 coding sequence is TGTGCCAGCAGCCGGGGGTGGGGAGCCAGAGAGGAGACCCAGTACTTC.

This clonotype was recorded a few times. V is TRBV2 and J is TRBJ2-2; 11 bases match TRBD2. V lost 4 bases, J lost 3 bases, and 1 base stayed unmatched. Germline CDR1 reads SNHLY; CDR2 reads FYNNEI. The CDR3 covers 15 residues. The CDR3 here is CASSVSGGDTGELFF. The CDR3 nucleotides are TGTGCCAGCAGTGTTAGCGGGGGGGACACCGGGGAGCTGTTTTTT. Drawing the rest from reference TRBV2 and TRBJ2-2, the complete variable domain is EPEVTQTPSHQVTQMGQEVILRCVPISNHLYFYWYRQILGQKVEFLVSFYNNEISEKSEIFDDQFSVERPDGSNFTLKIRSTKLEDSAMYFCASSVSGGDTGELFFGEGSRLTVL.

V is TRBV10-3 and J is TRBJ1-1; D might be TRBD1 (5 bases). Germline CDR1 reads ENHRY; CDR2 reads SYGVKD. The CDR3 length is 14 residues. V lost 5 bases to trimming and J lost 1 base, with 11 bases between them. This chain's CDR3 is CAISRDYRNTEAFF. CDR3 nucleotides: TGTGCCATCAGTCGGGACTACAGGAACACTGAAGCTTTCTTT.

The rearrangement uses TRBV9 and TRBJ2-3, with 9 bases that match TRBD2. CDR3 length: 16 amino acids. Germline V gives CDR1 SGDLS, CDR2 YYNGEE. With V trimmed by 4 bases and J by 5 bases, 11 bases remained unmatched. CDR3 region: CASSPQAGGPGDTQYF. CDR3 coding DNA: TGTGCCAGCAGCCCCCAGGCGGGGGGGCCTGGAGATACGCAGTATTTT.

The chain employs TRBV5-1 and TRBJ2-1; D gene ambiguous. The CDR3 totals 12 residues. Trimming cost V 0 bases and J 15 bases, with 13 bases left between them. CDR1 is SGHRS, CDR2 YFSETQ, per germline. The CDR3 protein is CASSLVGGRGFF. The DNA of the CDR3 is TGCGCCAGCAGCTTGGTCGGTGGGCGAGGGTTCTTC.

The V gene is TRBV4-3, the J gene TRBJ2-5, with 12 bases that match TRBD1. V was pared by 0 bases and J by 5 bases, with 4 bases of the junction left unmatched. The CDR3 is 16 residues long. Per the germline V gene, CDR1 is LGHNA and CDR2 is YSLEER. CDR3 region: CASSQDGTGGLETQYF. In DNA form, the CDR3 reads TGCGCCAGCAGCCAAGATGGGACAGGGGGCCTGGAGACCCAGTACTTC.